This T cell receptor beta chain was sequenced in a study of tumor-infiltrating lymphocytes in primary liver carcinoma. Concerning this clonotype itself: The junction shows a germline mismatch at one end, possibly a read error.

Total RNA amounting to about 520 ng was the source from which TCR beta cDNA was made with a constant-region primer. ARM-PCR was slightly modified, and three nested multiplex PCR rounds with it gave rise to the TCR beta libraries. TRBV1-TRBV30 forward and Cbeta reverse primers drove the first two roughly 10-cycle rounds. Each CDR3 protein is one row after TCRdb ran MiXCR on the multiplex PCR reads. Here the sample spans approximately 64,000 distinct CDR3 sequences, over 60% being singletons. Bulk tissue was left unsorted, and RNA and DNA were co-extracted from 20-30 mg of it. CDR3 size: 13 residues. Germline CDR1 is MNHEY and CDR2 is SVGAGI.

The J gene is TRBJ1-2, the V gene TRBV6-5; 7 bases fit TRBD1. Source material: liver tumor tissue from sampling region 4. Subset noted: tumor region T4, right-lateral pole. The sequence came from a man aged 40-55 years with primary liver carcinoma and hepatitis B virus infection. CDR3 residues: CASSYGQEGRYSF. CDR3 nucleotides: TGTGCCAGTAGTTACGGACAGGAAGGACGCTACTCCTTC.